This T cell receptor (beta chain) is from a study of blood T cell repertoires in COVID-19. As handled by the study authors: It was from reference gene primer amplification that nucleated cell counts were estimated. Measured with immunoSEQ multiplex PCR; TCRdb has only the in-frame clones, and not every one. V and J calls and clone size are copied from that table; D and trimming were computed from the DNA. Of 200,000 to 250,000 clones in the sample, 87% are singletons; the top ten hold around 3.3%. Trimming shortened V by 1 base and J by 6 bases, and 13 bases separated the two germline ends. Germline CDR1 and CDR2: GTSNPN and SVGIG (reference sequence). The CDR3 is 15 residues long.

V gene TRBV30 combines with J gene TRBJ1-6, with D possibly matching TRBD1 (6 bases). What was sequenced was peripheral blood. The TCR originated in a man between 18 and 35 years old with active or convalescent COVID-19. CDR3 coding DNA: TGTGCCTGGAGTGCCAGGGACACCAGTAATTCACCCCTCCACTTT. It codes for CAWSARDTSNSPLHF.